The 31 T cell receptor beta chains presented below share a single source sample, sequenced in a study of blood T cell repertoires in COVID-19. TCRdb's copy holds only in-frame clones and misses some; the assay was immunoSEQ multiplex PCR. Counted here are fewer than 500,000 clones, about nine tenths occurring once; the ten biggest clones make up about 0.75%. Input material: PBMCs or T cells enriched from blood (not recorded which). All receptors derive from a woman under 30 who had recovered from COVID-19.

The V call is TRBV7-2, the J call TRBJ2-4, with TRBD2 matching over 7 bases. Germline assignment: CDR1 SGHTA and CDR2 FQGNSA. CDR3 length: 18 residues. Trimming took 5 bases from V and 0 from J; bases not matched to a gene: 13. The CDR3 DNA reads TGTGCCAGCAGCGGGAGCGGGGCACCCACACTAGCCAAAAACATTCAGTACTTC. This sequence encodes CASSGSGAPTLAKNIQYF.

The chain uses TRBV6-5 and TRBJ1-1; D is possibly TRBD1 (6 bases). Germline V CDR1 and CDR2: MNHEY, SVGAGI. CDR3 size: 14 residues. Trimming cost V 6 bases and J 6 bases, with 17 bases left between them. The CDR3 region is CASRTGPWGPEAFF. CDR3 nucleotides: TGTGCCAGCAGAACCGGGCCGTGGGGGCCTGAAGCTTTCTTT.

This chain joins TRBV28 and TRBJ1-6; 9 nucleotides match TRBD1. This CDR3 has 17 amino acids. CDR1 and CDR2 from the germline V gene are MDHEN and SYDVKM. V was pared by 5 bases and J by 1 base, with 6 bases of the junction left unmatched. The CDR3 nucleotides are TGTGCCAGCAGTCCCGGACAGGGGAGATCCTATAATTCACCCCTCCACTTT. Translation gives CASSPGQGRSYNSPLHF.

The V and J genes are TRBV6-4 and TRBJ1-2; D is ambiguous. The CDR3 is 14 amino acids. Trimming took 3 bases from V and 4 from J, leaving 12 bases between them. The V gene's germline CDR1 is MRHNA and CDR2 SNTAGT. CDR3 loop: CASSETAALYGYTF. The CDR3 DNA sequence: TGTGCCAGCAGTGAAACGGCGGCCCTCTATGGCTACACCTTC.

The J gene is TRBJ2-5, the V gene TRBV2, with 11 bases fitting TRBD2. CDR1 is SNHLY and CDR2 is FYNNEI in the germline V gene. V lost 7 bases and J lost 3; bases outside the gene matches: 10. The CDR3 is 16 amino acids. CDR3 bases: TGTGCCAGCATTCGTAGCGGGGGGGCCGAGGAAGAGACCCAGTACTTC. Protein product: CASIRSGGAEEETQYF.

V gene TRBV5-6 combines with J gene TRBJ2-5; 7 bases map to TRBD2. Germline CDR1 is SGHDT and CDR2 is YYEEEE. Trimming took 3 bases from V and 4 from J; bases not matched to a gene: 6. The CDR3 consists of 14 residues. Here the CDR3 DNA reads TGTGCCAGCAGCTCCGTTGGGGGGGGAGAGACCCAGTACTTC. Protein sequence: CASSSVGGGETQYF.

The chain combines TRBV5-4 with TRBJ1-1; TRBD1 matches at 10 bases. V lost 4 bases and J lost 5; bases outside the gene matches: 8. The CDR3 runs to 15 residues. Germline CDR1 is SGHNT and CDR2 is YYREEE (reference sequence). CDR3 sequence reads: CASSHRTGGRTEAFF. CDR3 sequence (DNA): TGTGCCAGCAGCCACCGGACAGGGGGGAGGACTGAAGCTTTCTTT.

The chain is built from TRBV28 and TRBJ1-6; D may be TRBD1 (5 bases). V lost 4 bases, J lost 7 bases, and 26 bases lay in between. The CDR3 sequence is 19 residues long. Germline V CDR1 and CDR2: MDHEN, SYDVKM. For the CDR3, the DNA is TGTGCCAGCAGTTCCCCCCGCAGGCAGGGATCGATCGGAAATTCACCCCTCCACTTT. This translates into CASSSPRRQGSIGNSPLHF.

V gene TRBV28 combines with J gene TRBJ1-4, with TRBD1 as a possible D gene (5 bases). The ends were cut back, 6 bases at V and 6 bases at J, with 14 bases in the middle. Germline-derived CDR1 and CDR2 are MDHEN and SYDVKM. There are 14 residues in the CDR3. The CDR3 reads CASSGYEGDEKLFF. In DNA form, the CDR3 reads TGTGCCAGCAGCGGATACGAAGGGGATGAAAAACTGTTTTTT.

This rearrangement joins TRBV6-5 to TRBJ2-4; D remains ambiguous. V was pared by 4 bases and J by 7 bases, with 8 bases between. The CDR3 length is 12 residues. Germline assignment: CDR1 MNHEY and CDR2 SVGAGI. The CDR3 nucleotides read TGTGCCAGCAGTTCCCCCATGAACATTCAGTACTTC. The encoded protein is CASSSPMNIQYF.

CDR3 nucleotides: TGTGCCTGGAGTGTACTCGAGAGCTACACCTTC. Translated, it gives CAWSVLESYTF. This sequence joins TRBV30 and TRBJ1-2; D is uncertain. The V and J ends lost 0 bases and 9 bases respectively, with 8 bases between them. The CDR3 contains 11 residues. Germline V lookup: CDR1 GTSNPN, CDR2 SVGIG (reference sequence).

The chain is built from TRBV30 and TRBJ2-6; D may be TRBD1 (5 bases). The CDR3 is 16 amino acids. Germline CDR1 and CDR2: GTSNPN and SVGIG (reference sequence). V lost 7 bases and J lost 4, with 20 bases in between. The CDR3 region has the DNA TGTGCCTCCCTTAGGGGCTCGTCGCTGGGGGCCAACGTCCTGACTTTC. Translated: CASLRGSSLGANVLTF.

The V call is TRBV5-8, the J call TRBJ2-7, with TRBD2 identical over 7 bases. CDR1 is SGHTS and CDR2 is YDEGEE in the germline V gene. The CDR3 has 13 residues. Trimming at V came to 4 bases and at J to 6 bases, leaving 7 bases not matched to a gene. The CDR3 reads CASSLPLAFEQYF. The CDR3 coding sequence is TGTGCCAGCAGCCTCCCACTAGCGTTCGAGCAGTACTTC.

The chain combines TRBV25-1 with TRBJ2-5, with D maybe TRBD1 (6 bases). CDR1 is MGHDK and CDR2 is SYGVNS in the germline V gene. Between the trimmed V and J ends, which lost 3 bases and 1 base, there was a span of 15 bases. This CDR3 contains 16 residues. CDR3 sequence reads: CASSDKKQGGQETQYF. Written as DNA, the CDR3 is TGTGCCAGCAGTGATAAAAAACAGGGCGGCCAAGAGACCCAGTACTTC.

This CDR3 is CASKGRETNEQFF. In DNA form, the CDR3 reads TGCGCCAGCAAGGGCAGGGAAACGAATGAGCAGTTCTTC. The chain uses TRBV4-1 and TRBJ2-1; possibly TRBD1 for D (5 bases). CDR1 and CDR2 from the germline V gene are MGHRA and YSYEKL. Trimming took off 7 bases at V and 7 bases at J, with 14 bases between the two ends. This CDR3 is built from 13 residues.

The J gene is TRBJ2-3, the V gene TRBV6-1; TRBD2 matches 8 bases. The CDR3 extends over 14 amino acids. The V gene end was trimmed by 3 bases and the J gene end by 4 bases; junction bases not matched to a gene: 3. Germline CDR1 reads MNHNS; CDR2 reads SASEGT. CDR3 protein: CASSERGAPDTQYF. For the CDR3, the DNA is TGTGCCAGCAGTGAGCGGGGGGCCCCAGATACGCAGTATTTT.

CDR3 bases: TGTGCCAGCAGCTCCGGGACAGGGCTCTACGAGCAGTACTTC. The encoded protein is CASSSGTGLYEQYF. The chain recombines TRBV5-6 with TRBJ2-7; 9 bases line up with TRBD1. V gave up 3 bases and J gave up 3 bases; unmatched junction bases: 4. Germline V lookup: CDR1 SGHDT, CDR2 YYEEEE. The CDR3 totals 14 residues.

The rearrangement links TRBV14 to TRBJ2-1; D may be TRBD2 (7 bases). Germline V gene sequence: CDR1 SGHDN, CDR2 FVKESK. V lost 1 base and J lost 14, with 18 bases in between. This CDR3 region has 14 residues. The CDR3 DNA is TGTGCCAGCAGCCAAGTAGGCGGGGGCCAGGTTAAGTTCTTC. Amino acids: CASSQVGGGQVKFF.

The chain is built from TRBV3-1 (or the pseudogene TRBV3-2) and TRBJ2-1; TRBD2 aligns across 12 bases. This CDR3 is 15 amino acids long. Germline V gene data show CDR1 as LGHDT and CDR2 as YNNKEL (reference sequence). V shed 2 bases, J shed 5 bases, and the junction held 1 base outside the gene matches. The CDR3 loop reads CASSQSSGGDNEQFF. CDR3 DNA sequence: TGTGCCAGCAGCCAATCTAGCGGGGGGGACAATGAGCAGTTCTTC.

In its sample, this clone was seen once. The chain employs TRBV30 and TRBJ2-2, with D possibly being TRBD2 (6 bases). From germline, CDR1 is GTSNPN and CDR2 SVGIG (reference sequence). V was shortened by 3 bases and J by 0 bases, with 20 bases between the two germline ends. The CDR3 is made up of 18 amino acids. Written as DNA, the CDR3 is TGTGCCTGGAGCGATTACAGTGGGACTGCCGCGAACACCGGGGAGCTGTTTTTT. As protein: CAWSDYSGTAANTGELFF.

This clone came up once. The chain combines TRBV3-1 (or the pseudogene TRBV3-2) with TRBJ1-1; possibly TRBD1 for D (5 bases). V gave up 1 base and J gave up 4 bases, with 10 bases separating them. CDR1 and CDR2 from the germline V gene are LGHDT and YNNKEL (reference sequence). This CDR3 comprises 14 residues. The CDR3 protein is CASSQGLGRTEAFF. CDR3 nucleotide sequence: TGTGCCAGCAGCCAAGGTCTGGGGCGCACTGAAGCTTTCTTT.

This clone appeared a single time. The chain combines TRBV27 with TRBJ2-3; TRBD1 agrees at 8 bases. The V segment lost 8 bases and the J segment 2 bases; nucleotides outside the gene matches: 12. Germline lookup yields CDR1 MNHEY and CDR2 SMNVEV (reference sequence). The CDR3 contains 16 residues. CDR3 protein: CASSNGRQGITDTQYF. The CDR3, as DNA: TGTGCCAGCTCCAATGGGAGACAGGGGATCACAGATACGCAGTATTTT.

This clone was seen once. The V and J genes are TRBV5-5 and TRBJ2-7, with TRBD2 matching 11 bases. Per the germline V gene, CDR1 is SGHKS and CDR2 is YYEKEE (reference sequence). The CDR3 runs 17 residues. V was clipped by 0 bases and J by 0 bases; unmatched bases: 5. The CDR3 DNA is TGTGCCAGCAGCTTGGGGCTAGCGGGGGGAAGCTCCTACGAGCAGTACTTC. Protein: CASSLGLAGGSSYEQYF.

The chain combines TRBV12-3 or TRBV12-4 with TRBJ1-1, with 9 bases matching TRBD1. Trimming cost V 6 bases and J 7 bases; bases outside gene matches: 6. The CDR3 is 13 residues long. In DNA form, the CDR3 reads TGTGCCAGCAGGGTGGGACAGGGTGGTGAAGCTTTCTTT. This codes for CASRVGQGGEAFF.

The gene calls are TRBV9 and TRBJ1-2; D possibly corresponds to TRBD1 (6 bases). The CDR3 consists of 14 residues. Trimming pared 2 bases from V and 4 bases from J, leaving 12 bases between. Looked up from germline, CDR1 is SGDLS and CDR2 is YYNGEE. CDR3 DNA sequence: TGTGCCAGCAGCGTCACAGGGACCAGCTATGGCTACACCTTC. This sequence encodes CASSVTGTSYGYTF.

The V gene is TRBV24-1, the J gene TRBJ2-3; a weak D match, TRBD2 (5 bases). Germline CDR1 reads KGHDR; CDR2 reads SFDVKD. The CDR3 runs to 14 residues. Trimming cost V 5 bases and J 4 bases, with 12 bases left between them. The CDR3 nucleotides read TGTGCCACCAGTGGAGATGCGGGTGCAGATACGCAGTATTTT. Its translation is CATSGDAGADTQYF.

The CDR3 nucleotides are TGTGCCAGCAGTGACTCGAGGCCCGGGACAAAAAATCAGCCCCAGCATTTT. The encoded protein is CASSDSRPGTKNQPQHF. The gene calls are TRBV6-4 and TRBJ1-5, with D possibly TRBD1 on 6 matching bases. Looked up from germline, CDR1 is MRHNA and CDR2 is SNTAGT. V was shortened by 0 bases and J by 4 bases, with 16 bases between the two germline ends. This CDR3 contains 17 residues.

This chain joins TRBV6-5 and TRBJ1-1, with D unresolved. The CDR3 sequence is 13 residues long. Germline V gene sequence: CDR1 MNHEY, CDR2 SVGAGI. V was pared by 8 bases and J by 1 base, with 11 bases between. The chain's CDR3 is CASRRVRNTEAFF. The CDR3 DNA reads TGTGCCAGCCGGCGGGTGAGGAACACTGAAGCTTTCTTT.

The chain joins TRBV5-1 to TRBJ2-3; D might be TRBD1 (5 bases). V was cut by 4 bases and J by 0 bases, with 18 bases left in between. Germline lookup yields CDR1 SGHRS and CDR2 YFSETQ. The length of the CDR3 is 17 residues. This CDR3 is CASSTLFLQDSTDTQYF. CDR3 nucleotides: TGCGCCAGCAGCACTCTCTTTCTACAGGATAGCACAGATACGCAGTATTTT.

The V and J genes are TRBV5-1 and TRBJ2-3; D remains unclear. The germline V gene has CDR1 SGHRS and CDR2 YFSETQ. V dropped 3 bases and J dropped 1 base, with 12 bases sitting between them. The CDR3 is 15 residues long. CDR3 sequence (DNA): TGCGCCAGCAGCTCGGCTAGTGCCCGCACAGATACGCAGTATTTT. Protein sequence: CASSSASARTDTQYF.

V is TRBV3-1 (or the pseudogene TRBV3-2) and J is TRBJ1-1; no clear D. The CDR3 is made up of 15 amino acids. Germline-derived CDR1 and CDR2 are LGHDT and YNNKEL (reference sequence). Trimming removed 4 bases from V and 6 bases from J, with 18 bases in between. CDR3 amino acids: CASSPPVGFGAEAFF. The CDR3 region has the DNA TGTGCCAGCAGCCCCCCAGTGGGCTTCGGGGCTGAAGCTTTCTTT.